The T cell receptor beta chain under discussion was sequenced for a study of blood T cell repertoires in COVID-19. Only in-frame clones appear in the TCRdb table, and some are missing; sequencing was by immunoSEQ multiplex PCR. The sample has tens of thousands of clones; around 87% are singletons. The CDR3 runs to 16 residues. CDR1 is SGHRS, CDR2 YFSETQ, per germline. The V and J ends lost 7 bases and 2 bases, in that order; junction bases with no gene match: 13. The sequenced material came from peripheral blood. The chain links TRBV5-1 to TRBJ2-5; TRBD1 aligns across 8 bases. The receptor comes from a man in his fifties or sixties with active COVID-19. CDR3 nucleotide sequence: TGCGCCAGCTATGGAGGATCTCGACAGGGGCAAGAGACCCAGTACTTC. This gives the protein CASYGGSRQGQETQYF.